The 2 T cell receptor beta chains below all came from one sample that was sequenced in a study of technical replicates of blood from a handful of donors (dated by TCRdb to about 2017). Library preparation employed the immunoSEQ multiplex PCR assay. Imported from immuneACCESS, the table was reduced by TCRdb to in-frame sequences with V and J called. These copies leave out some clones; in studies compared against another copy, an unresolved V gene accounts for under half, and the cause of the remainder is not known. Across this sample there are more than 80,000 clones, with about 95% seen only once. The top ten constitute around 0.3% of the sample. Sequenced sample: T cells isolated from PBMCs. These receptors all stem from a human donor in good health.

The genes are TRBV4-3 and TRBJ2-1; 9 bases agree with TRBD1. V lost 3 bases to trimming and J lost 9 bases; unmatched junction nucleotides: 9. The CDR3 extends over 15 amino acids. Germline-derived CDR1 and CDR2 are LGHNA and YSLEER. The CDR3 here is CASSHLQGALGEQFF. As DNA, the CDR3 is TGCGCCAGCAGCCACCTACAGGGGGCCCTAGGTGAGCAGTTCTTC.

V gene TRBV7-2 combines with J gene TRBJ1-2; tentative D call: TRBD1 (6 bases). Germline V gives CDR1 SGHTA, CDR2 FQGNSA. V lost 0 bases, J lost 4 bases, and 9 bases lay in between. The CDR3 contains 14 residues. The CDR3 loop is CASSLAWTVYGYTF. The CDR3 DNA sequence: TGTGCCAGCAGCTTAGCTTGGACAGTCTATGGCTACACCTTC.